This T cell receptor beta chain was sequenced in a study of T cell clusters in autoimmune cytopenias. Study conclusions and caveats: TRB repertoire shifts in secondary cytopenia and chronic lymphocytic leukemia mostly reflected lymphoma, not autoimmunity. Active autoimmune hepatitis patients had approximately 3-fold fewer exclusive TRB clusters than healthy donors.

From germline, CDR1 is LNHDA and CDR2 SQIVND (reference sequence). The CDR3 sequence is 13 residues long. One tube held mixed TRB-A and TRB-B primer pools for touch-down PCR. From its re-call of the multiplex PCR reads, TCRdb lists each CDR3 protein once, without DNA. This repertoire includes more than 4,500 distinct CDR3 sequences. TRB was amplified from approximately 250 ng of peripheral blood genomic DNA per sample. In terms of frequency, this clonotype is medium-sized. The antigen remains unidentified. The material sequenced was peripheral blood. The V and J genes are TRBV19 and TRBJ2-7; no DNA is available, so the TRBD1 call from TCRdb remains unchecked. The clonotype comes from a human donor with an autoimmune cytopenia or autoimmune hepatitis (not recorded which). This CDR3 reads CATWDGGFYEQYF. Filled out from reference TRBV19 and TRBJ2-7, the complete variable domain reads DGGITQSPKYLFRKEGQNVTLSCEQNLNHDAMYWYRQDPGQGLRLIYYSQIVNDFQKGDIAEGYSVSREKKESFPLTVTSAQKNPTAFYLCATWDGGFYEQYFGPGTRLTVT.